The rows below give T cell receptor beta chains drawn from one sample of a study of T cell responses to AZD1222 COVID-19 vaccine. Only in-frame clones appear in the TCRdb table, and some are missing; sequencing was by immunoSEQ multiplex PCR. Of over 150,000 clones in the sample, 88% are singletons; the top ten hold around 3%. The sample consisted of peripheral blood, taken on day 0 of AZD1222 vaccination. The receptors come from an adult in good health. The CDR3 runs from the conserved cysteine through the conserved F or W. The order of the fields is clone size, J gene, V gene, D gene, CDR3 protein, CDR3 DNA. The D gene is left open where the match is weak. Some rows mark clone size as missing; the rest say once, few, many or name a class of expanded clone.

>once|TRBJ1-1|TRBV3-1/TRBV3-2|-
CASSQGGTMNTEAFF
TGTGCCAGCAGCCAAGGTGGCACGATGAACACTGAAGCTTTCTTT
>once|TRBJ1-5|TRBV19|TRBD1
CASSIAGQGLSNQPQHF
TGTGCCAGTAGTATAGCGGGACAGGGGCTCAGCAATCAGCCCCAGCATTTT
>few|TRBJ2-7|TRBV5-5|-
CASSKTGHPFEQYF
TGTGCCAGCAGCAAAACGGGACACCCCTTTGAGCAGTACTTC
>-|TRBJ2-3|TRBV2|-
CASSEPGADTQYF
TGTGCCAGCAGTGAACCTGGGGCAGATACGCAGTATTTT
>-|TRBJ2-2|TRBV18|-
CASSLQTTGELFF
TGTGCCAGCTCACTTCAGACCACCGGGGAGCTGTTTTTT
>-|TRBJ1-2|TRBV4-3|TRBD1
CASSGQGRANYGYTF
TGCGCCAGCAGCGGACAGGGCAGAGCTAACTATGGCTACACCTTC
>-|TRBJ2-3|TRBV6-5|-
CASSYYSRGTDTQYF
TGTGCCAGCAGTTACTACTCGCGGGGCACAGATACGCAGTATTTT
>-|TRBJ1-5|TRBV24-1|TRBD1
CATSDSGTGFNQPQHF
TGTGCCACCAGTGATTCCGGGACAGGGTTCAATCAGCCCCAGCATTTT
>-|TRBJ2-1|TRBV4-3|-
CASSQDYGGVSSYNEQFF
TGCGCCAGCAGCCAAGATTACGGCGGGGTAAGCTCCTACAATGAGCAGTTCTTC
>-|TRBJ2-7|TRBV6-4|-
CASSQTPGSYEQYF
TGTGCCAGCAGTCAGACACCGGGCTCCTACGAGCAGTACTTC
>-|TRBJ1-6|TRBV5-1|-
CASSLGDYNSPLHF
TGCGCCAGCAGCTTGGGGGATTATAATTCACCCCTCCACTTT
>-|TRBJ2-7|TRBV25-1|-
CASSDLNSYEQYF
TGTGCCAGCAGTGACCTGAACTCCTACGAGCAGTACTTC
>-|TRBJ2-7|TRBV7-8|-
CASSLETGRYEQYF
TGTGCCAGCAGCTTAGAGACAGGGAGGTACGAGCAGTACTTC
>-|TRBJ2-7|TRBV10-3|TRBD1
CAIGDRAGEQYF
TGTGCCATCGGGGACAGGGCTGGCGAGCAGTACTTC
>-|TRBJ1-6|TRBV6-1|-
CASSDRLYFISNSPLHF
TGTGCCAGCAGTGACAGGCTCTACTTTATTTCAAATTCACCCCTCCACTTT
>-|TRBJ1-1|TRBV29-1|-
CSAWDMNTEAFF
TGCAGCGCCTGGGACATGAACACTGAAGCTTTCTTT
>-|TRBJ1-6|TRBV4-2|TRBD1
CASSQDRDRRYSPLHF
TGTGCCAGCAGCCAGGACCGGGACAGACGGTATTCACCCCTCCACTTT
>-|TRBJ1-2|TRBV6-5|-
CASSVPRSTNYGYTF
TGTGCCAGCAGCGTACCACGGTCCACTAACTATGGCTACACCTTC
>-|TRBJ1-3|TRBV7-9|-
CASSLRNSGNTIYF
TGTGCCAGCAGCCTGCGCAACTCTGGAAACACCATATATTTT
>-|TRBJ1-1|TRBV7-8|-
CASSLALRAGQMNTEAFF
TGTGCCAGCAGCTTAGCGCTAAGGGCAGGGCAAATGAACACTGAAGCTTTCTTT
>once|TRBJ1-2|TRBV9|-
CASSPQEGGRGYGYTF
TGTGCCAGCAGCCCCCAAGAGGGGGGTAGGGGCTATGGCTACACCTTC
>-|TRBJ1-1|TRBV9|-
CASSVGWWDTEAFF
TGTGCCAGCAGCGTAGGATGGTGGGACACTGAAGCTTTCTTT
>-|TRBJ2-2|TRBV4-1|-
CASSEVSGGELFF
TGCGCCAGCAGCGAAGTTTCCGGGGGGGAGCTGTTTTTT
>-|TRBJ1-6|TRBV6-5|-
CASRPPGGDNSPLHF
TGTGCCAGCAGGCCCCCGGGAGGGGATAATTCACCCCTCCACTTT
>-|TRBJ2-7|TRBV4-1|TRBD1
CASSQLEQGLYEQYF
TGCGCCAGCAGCCAATTAGAACAGGGGTTATACGAGCAGTACTTC
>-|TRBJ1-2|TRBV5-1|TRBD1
CASSQIQGARGYTF
TGCGCCAGCAGCCAAATACAGGGGGCGCGAGGCTACACCTTC
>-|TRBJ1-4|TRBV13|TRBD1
CASRQGAEEKLFF
TGTGCCAGCAGACAGGGGGCGGAGGAAAAACTGTTTTTT
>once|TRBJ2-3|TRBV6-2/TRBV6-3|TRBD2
CASSYSRGGDTQYF
TGTGCCAGCAGTTACTCGCGGGGGGGAGATACGCAGTATTTT
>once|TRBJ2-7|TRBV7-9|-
CASSLGGKQYF
TGTGCCAGCAGCTTAGGAGGCAAGCAGTACTTC
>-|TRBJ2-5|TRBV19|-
CASSLEETQYF
TGTGCCAGTAGCCTTGAAGAGACCCAGTACTTC
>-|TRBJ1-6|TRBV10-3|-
CAITFSRTDNSPLHF
TGTGCCATCACCTTTTCTAGGACAGATAATTCACCCCTCCACTTT
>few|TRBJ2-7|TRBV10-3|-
CAISESRDGPYEQYF
TGTGCCATCAGTGAGTCCCGGGACGGACCCTACGAGCAGTACTTC
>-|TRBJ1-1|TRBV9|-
CASSVGPEGLPTEAFF
TGTGCCAGCAGCGTAGGACCGGAAGGGTTGCCCACTGAAGCTTTCTTT